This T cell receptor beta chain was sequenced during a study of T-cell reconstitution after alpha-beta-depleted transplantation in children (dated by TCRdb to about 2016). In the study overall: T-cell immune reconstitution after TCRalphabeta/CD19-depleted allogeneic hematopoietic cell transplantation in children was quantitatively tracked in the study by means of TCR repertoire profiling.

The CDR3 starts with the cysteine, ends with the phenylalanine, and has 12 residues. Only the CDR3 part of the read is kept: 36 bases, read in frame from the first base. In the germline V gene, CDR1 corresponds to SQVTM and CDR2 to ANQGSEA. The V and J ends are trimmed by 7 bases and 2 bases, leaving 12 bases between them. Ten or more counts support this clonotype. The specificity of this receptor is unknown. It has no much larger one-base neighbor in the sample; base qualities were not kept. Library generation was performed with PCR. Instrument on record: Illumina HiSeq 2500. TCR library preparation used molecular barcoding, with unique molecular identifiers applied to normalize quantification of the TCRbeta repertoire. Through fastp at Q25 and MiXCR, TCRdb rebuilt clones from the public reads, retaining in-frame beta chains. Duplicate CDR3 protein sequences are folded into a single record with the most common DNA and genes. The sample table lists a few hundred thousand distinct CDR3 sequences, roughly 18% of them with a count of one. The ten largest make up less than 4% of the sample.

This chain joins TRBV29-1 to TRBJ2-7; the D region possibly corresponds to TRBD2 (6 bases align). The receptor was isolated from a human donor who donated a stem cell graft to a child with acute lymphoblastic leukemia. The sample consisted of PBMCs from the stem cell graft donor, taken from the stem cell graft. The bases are TGCAGCGCCGGGGGAACAGCCTACGAGCAGTACTTC. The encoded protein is CSAGGTAYEQYF.